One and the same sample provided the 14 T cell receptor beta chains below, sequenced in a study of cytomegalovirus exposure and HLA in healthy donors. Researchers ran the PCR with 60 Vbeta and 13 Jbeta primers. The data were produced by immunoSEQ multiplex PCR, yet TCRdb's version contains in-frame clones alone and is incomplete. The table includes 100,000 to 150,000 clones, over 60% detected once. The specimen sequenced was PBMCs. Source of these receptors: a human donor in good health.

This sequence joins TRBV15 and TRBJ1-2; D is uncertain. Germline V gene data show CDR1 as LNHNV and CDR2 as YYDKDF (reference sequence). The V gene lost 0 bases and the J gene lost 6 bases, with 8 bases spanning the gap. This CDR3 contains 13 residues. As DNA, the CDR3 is TGTGCCACCAGCAGAGATGTGGCAAATGGCTACACCTTC. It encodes CATSRDVANGYTF.

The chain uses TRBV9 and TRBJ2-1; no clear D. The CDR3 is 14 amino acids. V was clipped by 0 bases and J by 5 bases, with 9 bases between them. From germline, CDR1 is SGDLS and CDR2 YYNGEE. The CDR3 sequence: CASSVVPGHNEQFF. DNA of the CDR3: TGTGCCAGCAGCGTAGTCCCCGGTCACAATGAGCAGTTCTTC.

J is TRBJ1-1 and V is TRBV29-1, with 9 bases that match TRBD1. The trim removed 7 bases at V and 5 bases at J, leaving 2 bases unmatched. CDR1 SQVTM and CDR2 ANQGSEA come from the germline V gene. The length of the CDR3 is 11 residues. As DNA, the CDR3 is TGCAGCGCCGACAGGGGGACTGAAGCTTTCTTT. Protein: CSADRGTEAFF.

CDR3 coding DNA: TGCGCCAGCAGCCAAGTCGGGACAGGGGAAAAAGATACGCAGTATTTT. Its translation: CASSQVGTGEKDTQYF. This rearrangement joins TRBV4-1 to TRBJ2-3, with 10 bases fitting TRBD1. The germline gives CDR1 MGHRA, CDR2 YSYEKL. V lost 1 base, J lost 5 bases, and 6 bases stayed unmatched. The CDR3 has 16 residues.

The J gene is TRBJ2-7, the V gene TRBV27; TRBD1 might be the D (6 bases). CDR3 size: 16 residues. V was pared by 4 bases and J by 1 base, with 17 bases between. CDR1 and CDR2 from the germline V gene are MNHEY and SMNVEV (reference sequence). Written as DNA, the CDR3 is TGTGCCAGCAGTTACCGACCCGGGACATGGTCCTACGAGCAGTACTTC. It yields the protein CASSYRPGTWSYEQYF.

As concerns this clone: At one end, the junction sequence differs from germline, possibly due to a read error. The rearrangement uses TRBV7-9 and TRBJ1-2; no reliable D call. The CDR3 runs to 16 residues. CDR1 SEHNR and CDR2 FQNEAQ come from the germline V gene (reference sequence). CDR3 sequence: CSSSFSSWRGGSGYTF. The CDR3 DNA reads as TGTTCCAGCAGCTTCTCCTCGTGGCGGGGAGGTTCTGGCTACACCTTC. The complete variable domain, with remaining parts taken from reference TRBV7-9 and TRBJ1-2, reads DTGVSQNPRHKITKRGQNVTFRCDPISEHNRLYWYRQTLGQGPEFLTYFQNEAQLEKSRLLSDRFSAERPKGSFSTLEIQRTEQGDSAMYLCSSSFSSWRGGSGYTFGSGTRLTVV.

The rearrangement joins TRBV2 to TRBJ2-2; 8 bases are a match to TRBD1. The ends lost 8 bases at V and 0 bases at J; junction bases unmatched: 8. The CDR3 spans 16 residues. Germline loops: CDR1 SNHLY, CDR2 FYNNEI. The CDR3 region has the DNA TGTGCCAGCGGGAGACAGGGGAATCCGAACACCGGGGAGCTGTTTTTT. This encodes CASGRQGNPNTGELFF.

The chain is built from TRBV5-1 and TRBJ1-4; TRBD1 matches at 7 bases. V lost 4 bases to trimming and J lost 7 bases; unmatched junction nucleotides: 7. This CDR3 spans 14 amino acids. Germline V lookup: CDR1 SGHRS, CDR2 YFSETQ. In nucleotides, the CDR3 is TGCGCCAGCAGCACCAGACAGGGCGGTGAAAAACTGTTTTTT. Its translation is CASSTRQGGEKLFF.

The CDR3 sequence is CASTQGHNYGYTF. CDR3 DNA: TGTGCCAGTACCCAGGGCCACAACTATGGCTACACCTTC. The rearrangement links TRBV19 to TRBJ1-2, with a weak D call TRBD1 (5 bases). Germline-derived CDR1 and CDR2 are LNHDA and SQIVND (reference sequence). The CDR3 has 13 amino acids. Trimming cost V 7 bases and J 2 bases, with 11 bases left between them.

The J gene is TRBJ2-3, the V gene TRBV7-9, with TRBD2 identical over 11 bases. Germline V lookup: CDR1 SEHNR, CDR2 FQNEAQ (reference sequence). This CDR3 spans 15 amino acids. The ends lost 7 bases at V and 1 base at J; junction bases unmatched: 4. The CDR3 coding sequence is TGTGCCAGCACCACACTAGCGGGGGGCACAGATACGCAGTATTTT. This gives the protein CASTTLAGGTDTQYF.

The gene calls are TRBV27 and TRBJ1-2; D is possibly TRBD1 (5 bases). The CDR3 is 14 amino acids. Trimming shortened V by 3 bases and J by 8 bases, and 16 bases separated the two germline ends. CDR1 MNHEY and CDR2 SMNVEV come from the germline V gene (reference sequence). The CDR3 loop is CASSLVGVGGGYTF. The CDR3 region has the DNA TGTGCCAGCAGTTTGGTAGGGGTCGGGGGGGGCTACACCTTC.

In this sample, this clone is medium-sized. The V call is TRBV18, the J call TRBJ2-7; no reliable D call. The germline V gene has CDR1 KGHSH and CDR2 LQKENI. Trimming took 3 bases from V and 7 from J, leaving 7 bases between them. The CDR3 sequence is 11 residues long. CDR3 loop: CASSPSTEQYF. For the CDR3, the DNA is TGTGCCAGCTCACCCAGTACGGAGCAGTACTTC.

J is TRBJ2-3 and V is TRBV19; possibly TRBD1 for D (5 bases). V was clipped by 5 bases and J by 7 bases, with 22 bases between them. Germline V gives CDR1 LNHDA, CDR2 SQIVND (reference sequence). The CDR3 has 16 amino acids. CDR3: CASSPDGARKKNTQYF. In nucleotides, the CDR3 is TGTGCCAGTAGTCCCGATGGGGCTAGAAAAAAGAATACGCAGTATTTT.

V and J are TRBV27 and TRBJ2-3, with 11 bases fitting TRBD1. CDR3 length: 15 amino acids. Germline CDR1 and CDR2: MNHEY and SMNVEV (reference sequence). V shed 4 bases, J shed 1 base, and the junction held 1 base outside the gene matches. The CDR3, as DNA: TGTGCCAGCAGTTGGACAGGGGGCGGCACAGATACGCAGTATTTT. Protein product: CASSWTGGGTDTQYF.